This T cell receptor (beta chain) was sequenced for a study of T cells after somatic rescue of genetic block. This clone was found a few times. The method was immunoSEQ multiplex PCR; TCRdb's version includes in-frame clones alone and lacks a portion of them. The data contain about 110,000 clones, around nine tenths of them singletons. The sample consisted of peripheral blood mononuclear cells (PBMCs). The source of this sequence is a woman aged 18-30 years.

This CDR3 reads CASSIDSGNTIYF. As DNA, the CDR3 is TGTGCCAGTAGTATAGACTCTGGAAACACCATATATTTT. The rearrangement joins TRBV19 to TRBJ1-3; no firm D call. Germline values: CDR1 LNHDA, CDR2 SQIVND (reference sequence). Trimming took 0 bases from V and 0 from J, leaving 0 bases between them. The CDR3 totals 13 residues.